The 9 T cell receptor beta chains in this list originate from one sample, sequenced in a study of metastatic and nonmetastatic thyroid tumors. No treatment of any kind had been given to any patient before thyroid surgery. TCRdb re-called clones from the PCR reads using MiXCR. The data contain 20,000 to 25,000 clones, about 11% of them seen just once; the ten biggest clones take up 6% to 8.5%. Sequenced: blood. The receptors originated from a female donor with papillary thyroid cancer or a benign thyroid nodule (not recorded which). Some clones in this sample may be carry-over from other donors' samples.

This clone was detected a few times. V is TRBV28 and J is TRBJ1-6; D may be TRBD1 (5 bases). The CDR3 loop spans 15 amino acids. The ends were cut back, 5 bases at V and 3 bases at J, with 11 bases in the middle. Germline V gives CDR1 MDHEN, CDR2 SYDVKM. CDR3 nucleotide sequence: TGTGCCAGCAGTGGGGCGGGCCACTATAATTCACCCCTCCACTTT. It specifies CASSGAGHYNSPLHF.

This clone was seen many times. For the CDR3, the DNA is TGTGCCAGCAGTGACTCGACCGGGAGCACAGATACGCAGTATTTT. Amino acids: CASSDSTGSTDTQYF. The rearrangement joins TRBV6-4 to TRBJ2-3; D gene unclear. Per germline, CDR1 MRHNA and CDR2 SNTAGT. Trimming took 0 bases from V and 0 from J, leaving 7 bases between them. The CDR3 has 15 amino acids.

This clone was detected ten times or more. J is TRBJ2-5 and V is TRBV7-2; D is possibly TRBD1 or TRBD2 (6 bases each). In germline, CDR1 is SGHTA, CDR2 FQGNSA. V was pared by 1 base and J by 9 bases, with 9 bases between. The length of the CDR3 is 12 residues. The CDR3 region has the DNA TGTGCCAGCAGCTTAGAGGGGGAGGCCCAGTACTTC. As protein: CASSLEGEAQYF.

The sample holds one count of this clone. V and J are TRBV7-3 and TRBJ2-3; no clear D gene. The CDR3 totals 13 residues. Germline CDR1 is SGHTA and CDR2 is FQGTGA. Trimming removed 4 bases from V and 5 bases from J, with 10 bases in between. CDR3 nucleotide sequence: TGTGCCAGCAGCTACGATTTAGGAGATACGCAGTATTTT. This sequence encodes CASSYDLGDTQYF. Filled out from reference TRBV7-3 and TRBJ2-3, the complete variable domain reads GAGVSQTPSNKVTEKGKYVELRCDPISGHTALYWYRQSLGQGPEFLIYFQGTGAADDSGLPNDRFFAVRPEGSVSTLKIQRTERGDSAVYLCASSYDLGDTQYFGPGTRLTVL.

There are many counts of this clone. The rearrangement links TRBV19 to TRBJ1-1, with unresolved D. The CDR3 has 14 residues. The V gene's germline CDR1 is LNHDA and CDR2 SQIVND (reference sequence). V was pared by 3 bases and J by 0 bases, with 8 bases between. As DNA, the CDR3 is TGTGCCAGTAGTATGGGCAGTATGAACACTGAAGCTTTCTTT. Protein sequence: CASSMGSMNTEAFF.

This chain joins TRBV10-1 and TRBJ2-3, with 12 bases matching TRBD2. With 3 bases clipped from V and 2 bases from J, the junction kept 6 bases outside the gene matches. Germline-derived CDR1 and CDR2 are WNHNN and SYGVQD (reference sequence). This CDR3 has 17 amino acids. CDR3 DNA sequence: TGCGCCAGCAGTGACCCAGGACTAGCGGGGCACACAGATACGCAGTATTTT. It is translated as CASSDPGLAGHTDTQYF.

As to this clone: This may stem from a read error, because a much larger clone lies one nucleotide away. The chain couples TRBV5-4 to TRBJ2-2; D is uncertain. Per the germline V gene, CDR1 is SGHNT and CDR2 is YYREEE (reference sequence). There are 14 residues in the CDR3. The CDR3 sequence is CVSSLDLNTGELFF. In nucleotides, the CDR3 is TGTGTCAGCAGCTTGGATCTGAACACCGGGGAGCTGTTTTTT. Together with reference TRBV5-4 and TRBJ2-2, the CDR3 gives the full variable domain: ETGVTQSPTHLIKTRGQQVTLRCSSQSGHNTVSWYQQALGQGPQFIFQYYREEENGRGNFPPRFSGLQFPNYSSELNVNALELDDSALYLCVSSLDLNTGELFFGEGSRLTVL.

This clone showed up just a few times. CDR3 sequence reads: CASSTGQPYQETQYF. In DNA form, the CDR3 reads TGTGCCAGCAGTACAGGACAGCCGTACCAAGAGACCCAGTACTTC. J is TRBJ2-5 and V is TRBV6-2 or TRBV6-3; possible D gene TRBD1, 6 bases. There are 15 residues in the CDR3. CDR1 and CDR2 (germline): MNHEY, SVGEGT. Trimming shortened V by 5 bases and J by 0 bases, and 13 bases separated the two germline ends.

In regard to this clone: A clone one base away is much larger, so this may be a read error. The rearrangement links TRBV5-4 to TRBJ2-1; the match to TRBD2 covers 9 bases. CDR1 SGHNT and CDR2 YYREEE come from the germline V gene (reference sequence). The CDR3 totals 14 residues. DNA for the CDR3: TGTGCCAGCAGCTCGCCTAGCGGGAACGGTGAGCAGCTCTTC. It encodes CASSSPSGNGEQLF.